The 25 T cell receptor beta chains below come from one sample, sequenced in a study of cytotoxic CD8 clonotypes in ibrutinib-treated CLL. This table comes from immunoSEQ multiplex PCR, and its TCRdb copy is limited to in-frame clones, with some not included. The sample carries about 63,000 clones, over 60% recorded once. This material consisted of PBMCs, taken after 12 months of ibrutinib treatment. The origin of the receptors is a human donor with chronic lymphocytic leukemia.

This clone was found a few times. The chain employs TRBV15 and TRBJ2-3; 8 positions match TRBD2. CDR3 size: 16 residues. Trimming removed 2 bases from V and 4 bases from J; junction bases left unmatched: 8. Germline-derived CDR1 and CDR2 are LNHNV and YYDKDF (reference sequence). CDR3 protein: CATSRPAGEGADTQYF. The CDR3 coding sequence is TGTGCCACCAGCAGACCAGCGGGAGAGGGGGCAGATACGCAGTATTTT.

This chain links TRBV5-4 with TRBJ2-7; D is possibly TRBD1 (5 bases). The germline CDR1 and CDR2 sequences are SGHNT and YYREEE (reference sequence). The CDR3 contains 16 residues. V lost 4 bases and J 0 bases, leaving 17 bases between the germline ends. The chain's CDR3 is CASSRPTRDSSYEQYF. CDR3 nucleotides: TGTGCCAGCAGCCGCCCGACTCGCGACAGCTCCTACGAGCAGTACTTC. Together with reference TRBV5-4 and TRBJ2-7, the CDR3 gives the full variable domain: ETGVTQSPTHLIKTRGQQVTLRCSSQSGHNTVSWYQQALGQGPQFIFQYYREEENGRGNFPPRFSGLQFPNYSSELNVNALELDDSALYLCASSRPTRDSSYEQYFGPGTRLTVT.

Only one count was recorded for this clone. This sequence joins TRBV5-4 and TRBJ1-1; 9 bases map to TRBD1. With V trimmed by 0 bases and J by 8 bases, 2 bases remained unmatched. The CDR3 has 13 amino acids. Germline V CDR1 and CDR2: SGHNT, YYREEE (reference sequence). The CDR3 DNA reads TGTGCCAGCAGCTTGGGGGGGACAGGGGAAGCTTTCTTT. The encoded protein is CASSLGGTGEAFF.

This clone was picked up one time. This CDR3 reads CASEGTSGGPSTDTQYF. The CDR3 DNA reads as TGTGCCAGCGAGGGAACTAGCGGGGGCCCTAGCACAGATACGCAGTATTTT. The gene calls are TRBV2 and TRBJ2-3; 11 positions agree with TRBD2. V lost 8 bases and J lost 0; bases outside the gene matches: 10. The germline V gene encodes CDR1 SNHLY and CDR2 FYNNEI. The CDR3 sequence is 17 residues long.

This clone has only a few counts. CDR3 sequence reads: CASSPLYEQYF. The CDR3 region has the DNA TGTGCCAGCAGTCCGCTCTACGAGCAGTACTTC. The chain joins TRBV28 to TRBJ2-7; D unclear. This CDR3 has 11 residues. Germline CDR1 MDHEN, CDR2 SYDVKM. The V end lost 5 bases, the J end lost 3 bases, and 5 bases lay between the germline ends.

The J gene is TRBJ2-1, the V gene TRBV7-3; D unclear. Per the germline V gene, CDR1 is SGHTA and CDR2 is FQGTGA. The V and J ends lost 11 bases and 0 bases respectively, with 17 bases between them. The CDR3 totals 15 residues. For the CDR3, the DNA is TGTGCCTCGGTAGGCGACCTGAGCTCCTACAATGAGCAGTTCTTC. This encodes CASVGDLSSYNEQFF. Based on the CDR3 plus reference TRBV7-3 and TRBJ2-1, the full variable domain is GAGVSQTPSNKVTEKGKYVELRCDPISGHTALYWYRQSLGQGPEFLIYFQGTGAADDSGLPNDRFFAVRPEGSVSTLKIQRTERGDSAVYLCASVGDLSSYNEQFFGPGTRLTVL.

The chain couples TRBV9 to TRBJ1-1; tentative D call: TRBD1 (6 bases). The CDR3 has 16 residues. V was shortened by 3 bases and J by 1 base, with 16 bases between the two germline ends. Germline CDR1 SGDLS, CDR2 YYNGEE. The DNA of the CDR3 is TGTGCCAGCAGCGCCGGCGGGGGGCAAGCGAACACTGAAGCTTTCTTT. This codes for CASSAGGGQANTEAFF.

CDR3 loop: CASSIGGGHNEQFF. CDR3 sequence (DNA): TGTGCCAGCAGCATCGGGGGCGGGCACAATGAGCAGTTCTTC. V gene TRBV9 combines with J gene TRBJ2-1; D is possibly TRBD1 or TRBD2 (6 bases each). The V gene's germline CDR1 is SGDLS and CDR2 YYNGEE. The CDR3 totals 14 residues. The ends were cut back, 4 bases at V and 5 bases at J, with 13 bases in the middle. Full variable domain (remainder filled in from reference TRBV9 and TRBJ2-1): DSGVTQTPKHLITATGQRVTLRCSPRSGDLSVYWYQQSLDQGLQFLIQYYNGEERAKGNILERFSAQQFPDLHSELNLSSLELGDSALYFCASSIGGGHNEQFFGPGTRLTVL.

This sequence joins TRBV27 and TRBJ2-5; perhaps TRBD2 as D (6 bases). This CDR3 spans 13 amino acids. V lost 6 bases, J lost 5 bases, and 13 bases lay in between. The V gene's germline CDR1 is MNHEY and CDR2 SMNVEV (reference sequence). The CDR3 region is CASSQDGGETQYF. The CDR3 DNA reads TGTGCCAGCAGCCAGGACGGAGGGGAGACCCAGTACTTC.

This chain links TRBV19 with TRBJ2-2; D gene uncertain. CDR1 LNHDA and CDR2 SQIVND come from the germline V gene (reference sequence). The CDR3 is 15 amino acids. V lost 5 bases and J lost 4, with 14 bases in between. CDR3 bases: TGTGCCAGTAGTCAAGGGCACAGATTCACCGGGGAGCTGTTTTTT. Translating gives CASSQGHRFTGELFF.

The rearrangement links TRBV6-6 to TRBJ2-7, with D maybe TRBD2 (5 bases). CDR3 length: 16 amino acids. V shed 6 bases and J shed 4 bases, with 22 bases lying between them. CDR1 is MNHNY and CDR2 is SVGAGI in the germline V gene (reference sequence). CDR3 in amino acids: CASSPPRTSSGYEQYF. The DNA for the CDR3 is TGTGCCAGCAGCCCACCTCGTACTAGTAGTGGGTACGAGCAGTACTTC.

To note about this clone: Compared with germline, one end of the junction differs, possibly owing to a read error. This rearrangement joins TRBV7-7 to TRBJ2-7, with D perhaps TRBD1 or TRBD2 (5 bases each). CDR1 SSHAT and CDR2 FNYEAQ come from the germline V gene (reference sequence). This CDR3 has 16 residues. The CDR3 spells CASRITLTGLGDEQYF. The CDR3 DNA is TGTGCTAGCAGAATAACACTGACTGGGTTGGGGGACGAGCAGTACTTC.

This clone was seen a handful of times. The V and J genes are TRBV9 and TRBJ2-7; 8 nucleotides match TRBD1. This CDR3 spans 14 amino acids. Germline V gives CDR1 SGDLS, CDR2 YYNGEE. Germline trimming cut 4 bases from V and 6 bases from J; bases unmatched to any gene: 9. The CDR3 loop reads CASSSLQGESEQYF. The CDR3 nucleotides read TGTGCCAGCAGCTCGTTACAGGGGGAATCCGAGCAGTACTTC.

The rearrangement links TRBV2 to TRBJ1-2, with D hard to call. V was cut by 7 bases and J by 8 bases, with 14 bases left in between. Looked up from germline, CDR1 is SNHLY and CDR2 is FYNNEI. The CDR3 has 12 amino acids. In nucleotides, the CDR3 is TGTGCCAGCAAGGAAGGGTTAAGCGGCTACACCTTC. Its translation: CASKEGLSGYTF.

The chain is built from TRBV21-1 and TRBJ2-1; the table names TRBD2, a call not compared with the DNA. TRBV21-1 represents a pseudogene. CDR3 length equals 16 residues. DNA for the CDR3: TGTGCCAGCAGCATGACGCTAGCGGGGCGCTACAATGAGCAGTTCTTC. Encoded protein: CASSMTLAGRYNEQFF.

This clone showed up just a few times. This chain links TRBV7-6 with TRBJ1-4; a weak D match, TRBD1 (5 bases). This CDR3 comprises 14 residues. Germline CDR1 SGHVS, CDR2 FNYEAQ. The V end was cut by 5 bases, the J end by 7 bases, with 14 bases between. CDR3 in DNA: TGTGCCAGCAGCCTCGCAGGGAATGGTGAAAAACTGTTTTTT. Translating gives CASSLAGNGEKLFF.

The sample holds a few counts of this clone. The chain couples TRBV6-1 to TRBJ2-7; unclear D gene. CDR3 size: 13 residues. Per germline, CDR1 MNHNS and CDR2 SASEGT. V dropped 3 bases and J dropped 1 base, with 7 bases sitting between them. The CDR3 DNA sequence: TGTGCCAGCAGTGAGAACGCGTCCTACGAGCAGTACTTC. Amino acid sequence: CASSENASYEQYF.

DNA of the CDR3: TGCAGCGTTAATAGCGGGAATGAGCAGTTCTTC. Its protein product is CSVNSGNEQFF. The rearrangement uses TRBV29-1 and TRBJ2-1; TRBD2 matches at 7 bases. With V trimmed by 5 bases and J by 7 bases, 2 bases remained unmatched. The germline V gene encodes CDR1 SQVTM and CDR2 ANQGSEA. The CDR3 consists of 11 residues.

The rearrangement joins TRBV6-5 to TRBJ2-7, with a weak D call TRBD2 (6 bases). Trimming shortened V by 6 bases and J by 6 bases, and 12 bases separated the two germline ends. The CDR3 covers 12 residues. Germline CDR1 and CDR2: MNHEY and SVGAGI. In DNA, the CDR3 is TGTGCCAGCAGGGGCCCCGGGGGCGAGCAGTACTTC. Its translation is CASRGPGGEQYF.

The chain employs TRBV18 and TRBJ2-7, with D perhaps assigned TRBD1 or TRBD2 (5 bases each). The germline CDR1 and CDR2 sequences are KGHSH and LQKENI. Trimming cost V 4 bases and J 2 bases, with 12 bases left between them. The length of the CDR3 is 14 residues. Here the CDR3 reads CASSRRDGTYEQYF. The DNA for the CDR3 is TGTGCCAGCTCACGCCGGGACGGCACCTACGAGCAGTACTTC. The whole variable domain, filled in from reference TRBV18 and TRBJ2-7, reads NAGVMQNPRHLVRRRGQEARLRCSPMKGHSHVYWYRQLPEEGLKFMVYLQKENIIDESGMPKERFSAEFPKEGPSILRIQQVVRGDSAAYFCASSRRDGTYEQYFGPGTRLTVT.

The rearrangement links TRBV7-3 to TRBJ2-1, with D tentatively TRBD1 (6 bases). V gave up 3 bases and J gave up 6 bases, with 9 bases separating them. This CDR3 spans 13 amino acids. Germline V gene sequence: CDR1 SGHTA, CDR2 FQGTGA. The CDR3 sequence: CASSFSGANEQFF. The CDR3, as DNA: TGTGCCAGCAGCTTTTCAGGGGCCAATGAGCAGTTCTTC.

This clone came up a few times. The chain combines TRBV18 with TRBJ2-3; 7 positions match TRBD1. Germline V lookup: CDR1 KGHSH, CDR2 LQKENI. This CDR3 comprises 13 residues. Germline trimming cut 0 bases from V and 12 bases from J; bases unmatched to any gene: 6. The CDR3 protein is CASSPPTGDPQYF. In DNA, the CDR3 is TGTGCCAGCTCACCACCTACAGGGGACCCTCAGTATTTT.

The V and J genes are TRBV11-1 and TRBJ2-1; the match to TRBD2 covers 14 bases. The CDR3 is made up of 18 amino acids. The germline gives CDR1 SGHAT, CDR2 FQDESV (reference sequence). J was trimmed by 1 base and V by 2 bases; bases with no gene match: 4. The CDR3 loop is CASSLRGLAGGSYNEQFF. CDR3 coding DNA: TGTGCCAGCAGCTTACGAGGACTAGCGGGAGGTTCCTACAATGAGCAGTTCTTC. Complete variable domain (other parts from reference TRBV11-1 and TRBJ2-1): EAEVAQSPRYKITEKSQAVAFWCDPISGHATLYWYRQILGQGPELLVQFQDESVVDDSQLPKDRFSAERLKGVDSTLKIQPAELGDSAMYLCASSLRGLAGGSYNEQFFGPGTRLTVL.

This clone was detected a few times. The chain has TRBV19 and TRBJ1-5, with 8 bases aligning to TRBD1. Germline CDR1 LNHDA, CDR2 SQIVND (reference sequence). The CDR3 is made up of 14 amino acids. V trimming: 5 bases; J trimming: 10 bases; junction bases outside the gene matches: 10. CDR3 region: CASSPNPGQGPQHF. The CDR3 DNA reads as TGTGCCAGTAGTCCTAACCCAGGACAGGGTCCCCAGCATTTT. The variable domain in full, with the rest retrieved from reference TRBV19 and TRBJ1-5, is DGGITQSPKYLFRKEGQNVTLSCEQNLNHDAMYWYRQDPGQGLRLIYYSQIVNDFQKGDIAEGYSVSREKKESFPLTVTSAQKNPTAFYLCASSPNPGQGPQHFGDGTRLSIL.

The chain has TRBV11-1 and TRBJ2-7, with no clear D. Germline V CDR1 and CDR2: SGHAT, FQDESV (reference sequence). There are 12 residues in the CDR3. The germline V and J ends were trimmed by 0 bases and 6 bases, with 6 bases remaining between them. The CDR3 DNA reads TGTGCCAGCAGCTTAGCTGTGGGCGAGCAGTACTTC. Its translation: CASSLAVGEQYF.